This T cell receptor (beta chain) is drawn from a study of T cells in Graves' hyperthyroidism and ophthalmopathy. What was amplified from RNA transcripts were TCR beta CDR3 regions. Using the HTBI primer set, a first-round RT-PCR was run on the TCR CDR3. TCRdb called the multiplex PCR reads again in MiXCR, with one record for every CDR3 protein. The repertoire holds around 300,000 distinct CDR3 sequences, with 13% as singletons. The V end was cut by 8 bases, the J end by 1 base, with 11 bases between. The CDR3 runs to 13 residues. Germline V gene lookup returns CDR1 MNHEY and CDR2 SMNVEV (reference sequence). This clonotype was found many times.

The sequence was obtained from a young woman with Graves' hyperthyroidism that later progressed to Graves' ophthalmopathy. Sequences were obtained from blood. The chain carries TRBV27 and TRBJ1-2, with unresolved D. CDR3 region: CASGLTVNYGYTF. CDR3 coding DNA: TGTGCCAGCGGTCTCACTGTTAACTATGGCTACACCTTC.